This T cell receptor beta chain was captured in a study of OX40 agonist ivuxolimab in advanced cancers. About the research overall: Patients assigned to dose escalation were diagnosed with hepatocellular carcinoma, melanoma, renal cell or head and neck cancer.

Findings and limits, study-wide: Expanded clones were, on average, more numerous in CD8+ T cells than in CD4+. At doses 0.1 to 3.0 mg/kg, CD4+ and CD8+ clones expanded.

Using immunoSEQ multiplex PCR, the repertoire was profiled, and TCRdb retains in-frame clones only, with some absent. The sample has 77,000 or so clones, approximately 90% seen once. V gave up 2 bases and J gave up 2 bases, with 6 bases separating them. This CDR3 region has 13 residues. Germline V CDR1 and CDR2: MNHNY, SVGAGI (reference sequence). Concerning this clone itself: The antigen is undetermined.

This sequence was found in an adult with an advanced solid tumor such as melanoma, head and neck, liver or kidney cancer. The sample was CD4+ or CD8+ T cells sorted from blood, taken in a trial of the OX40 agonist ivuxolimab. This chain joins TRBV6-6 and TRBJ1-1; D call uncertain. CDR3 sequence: CASSYRINTEAFF. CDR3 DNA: TGTGCCAGCAGTTACAGGATTAACACTGAAGCTTTCTTT.